This TCR beta chain was recovered during a study of response to subunit inactivated influenza vaccine. Notes on the study in general: Few new T cells, the authors suggested, are recruited by each seasonal influenza vaccination.

This clonotype was counted a few times. Its antigen is still unknown. TCRdb analysed the RT-PCR reads with MiXCR anew, one entry per CDR3 protein. Here the sample spans under 800,000 distinct CDR3 sequences, about 14% being singletons. V lost 7 bases, J lost 5 bases, and 23 bases lay in between. This CDR3 is 16 amino acids long. This sequence joins TRBV12-3 or TRBV12-4 and TRBJ2-5; D assignment may be TRBD1 or TRBD2 (5 bases each). The clonotype was recovered from a man in his fifties who received an inactivated influenza vaccine. The sample here was PBMCs from blood, taken roughly 2 weeks before vaccination. The CDR3 loop is CASTLGRFSKGETQYF. CDR3 bases: TGTGCCAGCACCCTGGGACGCTTCTCTAAAGGGGAGACCCAGTACTTC.